This T cell receptor beta chain was found in a study of T-cell memory formation after mild COVID-19. J gave up 8 bases and V 7 bases, and 10 bases lay outside the gene matches. Per the germline V gene, CDR1 is SQVTM and CDR2 is ANQGSEA. The CDR3 contains 13 residues. TCRdb called the 5' RACE reads again in MiXCR, with one record for every CDR3 protein. There are under 550,000 distinct CDR3 sequences in the sample; 15% to 20% occur only once, and roughly 12% lies in the top ten. This clonotype was counted only a few times. Its antigen is not known. Study-level findings and limits: Later expanders leaned CD4+, whereas clones that contracted between day 15 and 85 were balanced CD4/CD8.

The rearrangement uses TRBV29-1 and TRBJ1-2; TRBD1 matches 10 bases. The sample taken for sequencing was PBMCs or a T cell subset sorted from them (not recorded which). This TCR came from an adult woman who had mild COVID-19 (a few samples of this study predate the infection). Cell type and time point are not known. The chain's CDR3 is CSAERQGAQGYTF. The CDR3, as DNA: TGCAGCGCCGAACGACAGGGGGCACAGGGCTACACCTTC.